This T cell receptor beta chain was sequenced for a study of CD8+ T cells in alopecia areata (dated by TCRdb to about 2018). The study in broad terms: The study used high-throughput TCRbeta sequencing to examine T cell clonal expansion in alopecia areata, in both the C3H/HeJ mouse model and human patients. In humans, TCRbeta sequencing was performed on scalp tissue and on sorted CD4+ and CD8+ peripheral blood T cells from healthy controls and from patients with patchy or totalis/universalis alopecia areata. TCRbeta CDR3 regions were amplified by immunoSEQ multiplex PCR with 35 Vbeta forward and 13 Jbeta reverse primers. Clonality in the scalp was compared among normal scalp (n=4), patchy alopecia areata scalp (n=8), and alopecia totalis/universalis scalp (n=8). The RNA source kit depended on sample type: the PAXgene miRNA kit for fixed scalp, the miRNeasy kit for PBMCs, and the RNeasy kit for mouse skin.

This clone turned up a few times. The antigen this receptor binds is unknown. No qualities accompany the bases; no much larger clone lies one base away. V lost 5 bases and J lost 1 base, and the count of bases not matched to a germline gene is 5. The CDR3 spans 16 residues, from the cysteine through the phenylalanine. Solely the CDR3 DNA is kept, with 48 bases framed from the first base. The germline V gene (reference sequence) provides CDR1 SEHNR and CDR2 FQNEAQ. PBMCs were separated by density centrifugation and stained for CD3, CD4 and CD8, after which CD4+ and CD8+ T cells were sorted on a FACSAria. Scalp biopsies and blood samples were obtained from unaffected controls. General study outcomes and caveats: Higher clonality and more expanded CD8+ clones were observed in lesional scalp than in normal scalp, particularly in alopecia totalis/universalis, a finding suggestive of antigenic drive. Unlike mouse skin, where gammadelta T cells dominate, normal human skin contains resident alphabeta T cells that get sequenced too, which complicates analysis of the scalp TCR repertoire. Compared with mice, TCR sequences shared between patients were less clear, possibly partly because of HLA diversity across the patient population.

Library preparation used the immunoSEQ multiplex PCR assay. RNA was extracted from all samples and reverse transcribed into cDNA as template for TCR sequencing. First-strand cDNA was synthesized using SuperScript III with a 2:1 mix of oligo-dT and random hexamers. A synthetic immune receptor repertoire was used to measure amplification bias, and any remaining bias was corrected computationally. As for the original processing: Raw reads were preprocessed to remove errors, and CDR3 was defined according to IMGT conventions as the region from the conserved cysteine to phenylalanine. To get clonality, Shannon entropy was normalized by log2 of the number of productive unique TCRs and the result was subtracted from 1. Scalp TCRbeta sequences were cross-referenced with sorted blood CD4 and CD8 repertoires so that the CD4 or CD8 identity of scalp clones could be inferred. TCRdb took this table from immuneACCESS and kept in-frame rearrangements with V and J called. Such tables lack part of the clones; where checked against another copy, unresolved V genes explain under half of the gap, and the rest is unexplained. V and J calls and clone size are as listed in that table; D and trimming were resolved from the DNA. In this sample the table shows roughly 150,000 clones, approximately 60% of which occur a single time. The ten largest make up 30% to 45% of the sample.

Here the chain combines TRBV7-9 and TRBJ2-2, with 9 middle bases fitting TRBD2. This TCR derives from a human donor in good health. The specimen sequenced was CD8+ T cells sorted from blood. The base sequence is TGTGCCAGCAGCCCTACTAGCGGGCGGAACACCGGGGAGCTGTTTTTT. Its protein product is CASSPTSGRNTGELFF.